This T cell receptor (beta chain) was sequenced for a study of ipilimumab plus nivolumab after autologous stem cell transplantation. Overall study context: Median doses per patient: a few ipilimumab, about 8 nivolumab.

Patients got ipilimumab 1 mg/kg beginning 14 to 28 days post-transplant. Produced via immunoSEQ multiplex PCR; TCRdb's table is partial and in-frame only. The table records around 21,000 clones, over 65% of them present only once. Study-level points and caveats: Authors suggest TCR repertoire, Treg phenotype and gut microbiota support further study.

This clone was counted a few times. Its antigen is still unknown. The receptor comes from a male donor with diffuse large B-cell lymphoma. The sample in question was PBMCs, obtained in a trial of ipilimumab plus nivolumab as post-transplant consolidation.

The CDR3 sequence: CASSLLGGGGYTF. Written as DNA, the CDR3 is TGTGCCAGCAGCTTACTCGGGGGCGGTGGCTACACCTTC. This chain joins TRBV11-2 and TRBJ1-2, with D tentatively TRBD1 (6 bases). The V end was cut by 2 bases, the J end by 7 bases, with 11 bases between. The CDR3 is 13 amino acids. Per germline, CDR1 SGHAT and CDR2 FQNNGV.